One TCR beta chain is described in this entry. This specimen belongs to a study of blood T cell repertoires in COVID-19. Overall study: Italy, Spain and the United States were the sources of the convalescent and acute COVID-19 samples. The analysed material was cDNA or gDNA that came from T cells, B-cell-depleted T cells, or PBMCs.

Using immunoSEQ multiplex PCR, the repertoire was profiled, and TCRdb retains in-frame clones only, with some absent. The sample records a few hundred thousand clones, around 90% being singletons. Those enrolled in Seattle joined during active infection and were followed longitudinally afterward. CDR3 length: 15 amino acids. V lost 5 bases, J lost 1 base, and 14 bases lay in between. Germline V lookup: CDR1 SGHTA, CDR2 FQGNSA. The sequenced sample consisted of peripheral blood. This clonotype was sampled from a woman between 55 and 75 years old with COVID-19, enrolled during active disease. The V and J genes are TRBV7-2 and TRBJ2-5; weak D call: TRBD2 (6 bases). The CDR3 reads CASSTRDLPQETQYF. CDR3 DNA: TGTGCCAGCAGCACTAGGGACTTACCCCAAGAGACCCAGTACTTC.